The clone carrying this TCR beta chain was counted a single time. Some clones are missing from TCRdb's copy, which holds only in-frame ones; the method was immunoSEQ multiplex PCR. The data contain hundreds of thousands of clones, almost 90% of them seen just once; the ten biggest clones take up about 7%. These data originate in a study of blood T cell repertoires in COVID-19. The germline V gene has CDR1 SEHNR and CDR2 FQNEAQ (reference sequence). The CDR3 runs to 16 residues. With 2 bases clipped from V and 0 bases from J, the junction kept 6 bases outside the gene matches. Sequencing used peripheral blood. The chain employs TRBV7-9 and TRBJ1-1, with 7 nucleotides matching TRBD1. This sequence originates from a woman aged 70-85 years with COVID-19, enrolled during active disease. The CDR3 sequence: CASSLNRGRVNTEAFF. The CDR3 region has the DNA TGTGCCAGCAGCTTAAACAGGGGCCGAGTGAACACTGAAGCTTTCTTT.